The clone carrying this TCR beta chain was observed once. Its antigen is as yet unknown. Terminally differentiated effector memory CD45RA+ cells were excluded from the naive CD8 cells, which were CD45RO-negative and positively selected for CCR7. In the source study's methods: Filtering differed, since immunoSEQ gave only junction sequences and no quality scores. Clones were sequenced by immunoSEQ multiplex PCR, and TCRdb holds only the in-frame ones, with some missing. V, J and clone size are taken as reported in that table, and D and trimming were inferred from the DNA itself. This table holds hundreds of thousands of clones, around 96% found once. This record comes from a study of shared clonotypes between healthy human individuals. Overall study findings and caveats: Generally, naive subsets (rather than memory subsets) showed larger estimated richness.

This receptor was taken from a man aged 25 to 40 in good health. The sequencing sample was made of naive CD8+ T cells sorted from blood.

In DNA, the CDR3 is TGTGCCAGCAGCCAAGAGTCTAAAGACTATGGCTACACCTTC. It is translated as CASSQESKDYGYTF. V is TRBV14 and J is TRBJ1-2; D is unclear. CDR3 size: 14 residues. Trimming took 0 bases from V and 3 from J, leaving 8 bases between them. Germline V gives CDR1 SGHDN, CDR2 FVKESK.